This record looks at one T cell receptor beta chain sequence and its context. What it recognizes is unknown. The data were obtained in a study of T cells after yellow fever vaccination. About the study: The fractions with low cell numbers were processed using SMART-Seq v4 Ultra Low Input. Notes on the study in general: Detected again after the booster were most primary-vaccination clones, at about 96% CD4 and 70% to 90% CD8.

A process of 5'RACE template switching, which added a universal primer site and UMIs, was used to make TCR cDNA. TCRdb re-analysed the 5' RACE reads in MiXCR, keeping a single row per CDR3 protein. The table has some 600,000 distinct CDR3 sequences, about 17% seen once. Germline CDR1 and CDR2: MNHEY and SVGAGI. Trimming left V 0 bases short and J 0 bases short, with 15 bases between. The CDR3 has 18 residues. The chain employs TRBV6-5 and TRBJ1-5; tentatively, D is TRBD1 (6 bases). The sequencing used PBMCs, collected 5 days after the first yellow fever vaccination. This TCR was sampled from a young man who received the YFV17D yellow fever vaccine. The CDR3 region has the DNA TGTGCCAGCAGTTACTCCCAGGACAGAATTTATAGCAATCAGCCCCAGCATTTT. Its translation is CASSYSQDRIYSNQPQHF.